This entry lists 21 T cell receptor beta chains sequenced from one sample in a study of blood T cells in healthy people across ages. Sample-barcoded 5' priming and a J-beta primer mix drove a second PCR of roughly 7 to 11 cycles. MiXCR, applied by TCRdb to the 5' RACE reads, yields one record per CDR3 protein. The table lists about a million distinct CDR3 sequences, around two fifths of them singletons. The sample comprised blood. These receptors came from a young man in good health.

J is TRBJ2-4 and V is TRBV28; D possibly corresponds to TRBD2 (7 bases). V lost 5 bases and J 7 bases, leaving 15 bases between the germline ends. CDR3 length: 14 residues. CDR1 MDHEN and CDR2 SYDVKM come from the germline V gene. The CDR3 nucleotides read TGTGCCAGCAGTACCCCGGGGGGCAGGAACATTCAGTACTTC. It is translated as CASSTPGGRNIQYF.

The chain recombines TRBV25-1 with TRBJ2-4, with 7 bases identical to TRBD1. The CDR3 has 17 residues. V gave up 4 bases and J gave up 6 bases; unmatched junction bases: 15. Per the germline V gene, CDR1 is MGHDK and CDR2 is SYGVNS. CDR3 in DNA: TGTGCCAGCAGTGGTGGGCCTTCAGGGGGTCAGAGAAACATTCAGTACTTC. Its translation is CASSGGPSGGQRNIQYF. Combining the CDR3 with reference TRBV25-1 and TRBJ2-4 gives the whole variable domain EADIYQTPRYLVIGTGKKITLECSQTMGHDKMYWYQQDPGMELHLIHYSYGVNSTEKGDLSSESTVSRIRTEHFPLTLESARPSHTSQYLCASSGGPSGGQRNIQYFGAGTRLSVL.

This clonotype showed up just a few times. The chain couples TRBV12-3 or TRBV12-4 to TRBJ2-3, with D possibly being TRBD1 (6 bases). This CDR3 is 13 amino acids long. V was trimmed by 9 bases and J by 1 base, leaving 11 bases between them. The CDR3 nucleotides read TGTGCCAGTCTTAGACAGGGCACAGATACGCAGTATTTT. This codes for CASLRQGTDTQYF.

The genes are TRBV28 and TRBJ1-4; 9 nucleotides agree with TRBD1. With V trimmed by 6 bases and J by 8 bases, 7 bases remained unmatched. The germline V gene has CDR1 MDHEN and CDR2 SYDVKM. The CDR3 has 14 residues. For the CDR3, the DNA is TGTGCCAGCAGCTTGGGGACAGGGTGGGAAAAACTGTTTTTT. Translation: CASSLGTGWEKLFF.

A few counts support this clonotype. V is TRBV7-8 and J is TRBJ1-5, with no clear D. The CDR3 is 14 residues long. Germline CDR1 is SGHVS and CDR2 is FQNEAQ. Trimming removed 1 base from V and 5 bases from J, with 9 bases in between. CDR3 sequence: CASSLGGTHQPQHF. The CDR3 nucleotides read TGTGCCAGCAGCTTAGGAGGCACCCATCAGCCCCAGCATTTT.

This clonotype has only a few counts. This chain joins TRBV7-9 and TRBJ2-1; possibly TRBD2 for D (6 bases). Per the germline V gene, CDR1 is SEHNR and CDR2 is FQNEAQ (reference sequence). V dropped 1 base and J dropped 2 bases, with 15 bases sitting between them. The CDR3 is 17 residues long. This chain's CDR3 is CASSLEERLATYNEQFF. DNA for the CDR3: TGTGCCAGCAGCTTAGAAGAACGTCTAGCGACCTACAATGAGCAGTTCTTC.

This chain connects TRBV10-3 to TRBJ2-1, with 8 bases that match TRBD2. This CDR3 is built from 13 residues. Trimming cost V 10 bases and J 4 bases; bases outside gene matches: 6. Germline V gene lookup returns CDR1 ENHRY and CDR2 SYGVKD. The CDR3 reads CATSGGGYNEQFF. In nucleotides, the CDR3 is TGTGCCACCAGCGGCGGGGGGTACAATGAGCAGTTCTTC.

The chain joins TRBV7-2 to TRBJ2-4, with TRBD1 as a possible D gene (6 bases). This CDR3 contains 16 residues. Germline assignment: CDR1 SGHTA and CDR2 FQGNSA. V lost 2 bases, J lost 1 base, and 12 bases lay in between. DNA for the CDR3: TGTGCCAGCAGCTTAATGTCAGGGGTTGCCAAAAACATTCAGTACTTC. It is translated as CASSLMSGVAKNIQYF.

Turning to this clonotype: Just one base apart from a much larger clone, this may be a read error. The genes are TRBV12-5 and TRBJ2-1, with unresolved D. The end of the DNA aligns better with TRBJ2-7, so the J call may be wrong. Germline lookup yields CDR1 LGHNT and CDR2 FRNRAP. The CDR3 is 14 amino acids. CDR3 sequence: CASAGPSSYNEQYF. The CDR3 DNA follows: TGTGCTAGTGCTGGCCCAAGCTCCTACAATGAGCAGTACTTC.

The gene calls are TRBV30 and TRBJ1-4; weak D call: TRBD1 (6 bases). CDR1 and CDR2 (germline): GTSNPN, SVGIG (reference sequence). Trimming pared 4 bases from V and 4 bases from J, leaving 10 bases between. This CDR3 is built from 13 residues. The CDR3 coding sequence is TGTGCCTGGACTACAGGGTTTAATGAAAAACTGTTTTTT. It codes for CAWTTGFNEKLFF. Full variable domain (missing parts from reference TRBV30 and TRBJ1-4): SQTIHQWPATLVQPVGSPLSLECTVEGTSNPNLYWYRQAAGRGLQLLFYSVGIGQISSEVPQNLSASRPQDRQFILSSKKLLLSDSGFYLCAWTTGFNEKLFFGSGTQLSVL.

This clonotype was seen a few times. The chain combines TRBV28 with TRBJ2-5, with D perhaps TRBD1 (8 bases). The germline V gene encodes CDR1 MDHEN and CDR2 SYDVKM. This CDR3 is built from 15 residues. V dropped 5 bases and J dropped 3 bases, with 16 bases sitting between them. DNA of the CDR3: TGTGCCAGCAGTCCCCCCACAGGGGGGGAAGAGACCCAGTACTTC. Translated: CASSPPTGGEETQYF.

For this clonotype: Mismatch with germline at one junction end may stem from a read error. The chain combines TRBV6-2 or TRBV6-3 with TRBJ1-2; no firm D call. The CDR3 spans 15 residues. Per germline, CDR1 MNHEY and CDR2 SVGEGT. For the CDR3, the DNA is TGCGCCAGCAGTTTTAGTGGTGTGCACTCCGGGAGCTACACCTTC. Protein: CASSFSGVHSGSYTF.

The rearrangement uses TRBV29-1 and TRBJ1-1; 8 nucleotides agree with TRBD1. In germline, CDR1 is SQVTM, CDR2 ANQGSEA. The CDR3 runs to 13 residues. The J segment lost 0 bases and the V segment lost 7 bases, leaving 4 bases of the junction unmatched. CDR3 residues: CSAYRGVNTEAFF. CDR3 bases: TGCAGCGCCTACAGGGGGGTGAACACTGAAGCTTTCTTT.

With regard to this clonotype: A much larger clone differs from this one at a single base, so this may be a read error. This sequence joins TRBV10-2 and TRBJ2-1; a possible D gene is TRBD2 (5 bases). The CDR3 contains 14 residues. Trimming shortened V by 4 bases and J by 10 bases, and 17 bases separated the two germline ends. Germline V lookup: CDR1 WSHSY, CDR2 SAAADI. The chain's CDR3 is CASSARGPSYEQFF. The CDR3, as DNA: TGCGCCAGCAGTGCTCGAGGGCCATCCTACGAGCAGTTCTTC.

The chain has TRBV27 and TRBJ2-3, with D unresolved. The ends were cut back, 3 bases at V and 0 bases at J, with 10 bases in the middle. The CDR3 is 15 residues long. Germline loops: CDR1 MNHEY, CDR2 SMNVEV (reference sequence). The CDR3 DNA follows: TGTGCCAGCAGTTTGCGGCTACCTAGCACAGATACGCAGTATTTT. Its protein product is CASSLRLPSTDTQYF.

This clonotype was recorded once. This chain links TRBV2 with TRBJ1-4, with 7 bases that match TRBD1. The CDR3 spans 15 residues. After removal of 7 bases from V and 6 bases from J, the junction contained 11 bases not matched to a gene. Germline CDR1 reads SNHLY; CDR2 reads FYNNEI. This CDR3 reads CASTEEGAVYEKLFF. In DNA form, the CDR3 reads TGTGCCAGCACCGAAGAGGGGGCCGTATATGAAAAACTGTTTTTT.

This clonotype was seen only a few times. The V call is TRBV6-2 or TRBV6-3, the J call TRBJ2-5; D may match TRBD1 or TRBD2 (5 bases each). There are 15 residues in the CDR3. CDR1 is MNHEY, CDR2 SVGEGT, per germline. The ends were cut back, 2 bases at V and 2 bases at J, with 12 bases in the middle. The CDR3 region has the DNA TGTGCCAGCAGTTACGCAGGGACCGGACAAGAGACCCAGTACTTC. Residues: CASSYAGTGQETQYF.

This chain joins TRBV2 and TRBJ1-2; D gene ambiguous. Trimming removed 6 bases from V and 0 bases from J, with 14 bases in between. The CDR3 covers 15 residues. Germline V gives CDR1 SNHLY, CDR2 FYNNEI. CDR3 in amino acids: CASRKGLPTNYGYTF. Here the CDR3 DNA reads TGTGCCAGCAGAAAGGGTTTACCTACTAACTATGGCTACACCTTC.

The chain carries TRBV12-3 or TRBV12-4 and TRBJ2-3; tentative D call: TRBD2 (5 bases). CDR3 length: 13 amino acids. V gave up 8 bases and J gave up 6 bases, with 15 bases separating them. The CDR3 is CASGGRGGDTQYF. The CDR3 coding sequence is TGTGCCAGCGGCGGGCGCGGAGGTGATACGCAGTATTTT.

This clonotype occurred many times. V gene TRBV10-3 combines with J gene TRBJ1-2; 8 bases are shared with TRBD1. Germline assignment: CDR1 ENHRY and CDR2 SYGVKD. V lost 7 bases, J lost 7 bases, and 14 bases stayed unmatched. The CDR3 sequence is 15 residues long. The CDR3, as DNA: TGTGCCATCACTGCCTTTGGACAGGGTTTGGGTGGCTACACCTTC. Protein product: CAITAFGQGLGGYTF.

This clonotype was seen a handful of times. The genes are TRBV6-2 or TRBV6-3 and TRBJ1-2; no firm D call. Germline CDR1 and CDR2: MNHEY and SVGEGT. CDR3 length: 14 amino acids. V was trimmed by 0 bases and J by 8 bases, leaving 13 bases between them. The CDR3 sequence: CASSYSVVLSGYTF. The CDR3, as DNA: TGTGCCAGCAGTTACTCCGTAGTTTTGTCGGGCTACACCTTC.